This T cell receptor (beta chain) came from a study of cytomegalovirus exposure and HLA in healthy donors. Study-level findings and limits: A few chains tied to CMV proved CMV antigen-specific in vitro. A subsequent analysis found that TCR clusters from the first cohort also tended to co-occur in the 90 to 150 validation repertoires, with under 95% of cluster scores above 0.

Trimming shortened V by 4 bases and J by 0 bases, and 12 bases separated the two germline ends. In germline, CDR1 is MDHEN, CDR2 SYDVKM. The length of the CDR3 is 16 residues. This clone occurred once. Its antigen is not known. Libraries were prepared by immunoSEQ multiplex PCR; TCRdb keeps only in-frame clonotypes and omits some of them. Here the sample spans 95,000 to 150,000 clones, around 85% being singletons. This chain links TRBV28 with TRBJ1-4, with D tentatively TRBD1 (5 bases). Input material: PBMCs. The receptor was derived from a woman between 25 and 40 years old in good health and CMV-seronegative. The CDR3 coding sequence is TGTGCCAGCAGTTCCTCCCAGGGTGCAACTAATGAAAAACTGTTTTTT. This codes for CASSSSQGATNEKLFF.